This TCR beta chain was obtained from a study of response to subunit inactivated influenza vaccine. MiXCR, applied by TCRdb to the RT-PCR reads, yields one record per CDR3 protein. The repertoire holds hundreds of thousands of distinct CDR3 sequences, with 14% as singletons. In this sample, this clonotype turned up many times. Its antigen is not known. The study's findings and limits: Each seasonal flu vaccination may recruit only limited new T cells, authors suggested.

This CDR3 comprises 16 residues. The germline gives CDR1 MGHRA, CDR2 YSYEKL. Trimming pared 1 base from V and 2 bases from J, leaving 12 bases between. The material sequenced was PBMCs from blood, taken 14 to 15 days before vaccination. The chain has TRBV4-1 and TRBJ1-3, with unresolved D. The origin of this receptor is a man aged 50-59 years who received an inactivated influenza vaccine. CDR3 coding DNA: TGCGCCAGCAGCCAAGTTGGGGTCCGTACTGGAAACACCATATATTTT. Residues: CASSQVGVRTGNTIYF.